These T cell receptor beta chains were read from a single sample in a study of naive and memory T cell subsets. TCRdb itself ran the UMI-ligation and nested PCR reads through MiXCR, one entry per CDR3 protein. Of approximately 80,000 distinct CDR3 sequences detected, about 10% appear once; the ten largest clones hold 1.2%. The source material was naive CD8+ T cells from blood. These receptors originate from a human donor in good health. Both conserved end residues are part of each CDR3. The D gene is left open where the match is weak. Clone size, where shown, is once, few, many, or a class for clones that have expanded.

cdr3_aa cdr3_nt clone_size v_call cdr3_length j_call d_call
CASSLRPGTYEQYF TGTGCCAGCAGCTTAAGGCCCGGGACCTACGAGCAGTACTTC NA TRBV7-8 14 TRBJ2-7 NA
CASSLRAGVRNEQYF TGTGCCAGCAGTTTAAGAGCGGGAGTGAGGAACGAGCAGTACTTC few TRBV12-3/TRBV12-4 15 TRBJ2-7 TRBD2
CAISDPSGGTEAFF TGTGCCATCAGTGACCCCTCGGGGGGAACTGAAGCTTTCTTT NA TRBV10-3 14 TRBJ1-1 NA
CASRQREDSNQPQHF TGTGCCAGCAGACAAAGGGAAGATAGCAATCAGCCCCAGCATTTT NA TRBV4-2 15 TRBJ1-5 NA
CASRDTRQGTQYF TGTGCCAGCAGGGACACCCGCCAGGGTACGCAGTATTTT NA TRBV27 13 TRBJ2-3 NA
CASSFSGGRAGEQFF TGTGCCAGCAGCTTTAGCGGCGGGAGGGCGGGTGAGCAGTTCTTC few TRBV11-3 15 TRBJ2-1 TRBD2
CASTPSGGHFGYTF TGTGCCAGTACCCCCTCGGGGGGCCACTTTGGCTACACCTTC NA TRBV19 14 TRBJ1-2 NA
CASSYGLAGAYEQYF TGTGCCAGCAGTTACGGACTAGCGGGAGCCTACGAGCAGTACTTC many TRBV6-6 15 TRBJ2-7 TRBD2
CASSLGVGGGFRDEQFF TGTGCCAGCAGCTTAGGGGTAGGGGGGGGCTTCAGGGATGAGCAGTTCTTC many TRBV7-2 17 TRBJ2-1 NA
CASSRTGLSSYNEQFF TGTGCCAGCAGCAGAACTGGGTTGAGCTCCTACAATGAGCAGTTCTTC NA TRBV7-8 16 TRBJ2-1 NA
CASSSRGRSNQPQHF TGTGCCAGCAGTTCCAGGGGGCGAAGCAATCAGCCCCAGCATTTT few TRBV27 15 TRBJ1-5 TRBD1
CASSKTTSALSEQYF TGTGCCAGCAGTAAGACCACTTCAGCCCTTTCCGAGCAGTACTTC many TRBV6-1 15 TRBJ2-7 NA
CASSLSGPTGTNYGYTF TGTGCCAGCAGCTTATCGGGACCGACAGGGACCAACTATGGCTACACCTTC many TRBV7-2 17 TRBJ1-2 TRBD1
CSAGTGGPYSTDTQYF TGCAGTGCTGGGACAGGGGGCCCCTATAGCACAGATACGCAGTATTTT many TRBV20-1 16 TRBJ2-3 TRBD1
CASSRLAGFYEQYF TGTGCCAGCAGCCGACTAGCGGGATTCTACGAGCAGTACTTC many TRBV7-6 14 TRBJ2-7 TRBD2
CASTSPNPTPGLAGGPPTGELFF TGTGCCAGCACCTCACCAAACCCGACCCCGGGACTAGCGGGAGGGCCGCCCACCGGGGAGCTGTTTTTT many TRBV9 23 TRBJ2-2 TRBD2
CASSQPGGGLSYEQYF TGTGCCAGCAGCCAACCGGGCGGGGGACTCTCCTACGAGCAGTACTTC few TRBV7-9 16 TRBJ2-7 TRBD2
CASSPKPGQEKLFF TGTGCCAGCAGCCCGAAACCGGGACAGGAAAAACTGTTTTTT NA TRBV7-9 14 TRBJ1-4 TRBD1
CASSCLTRDRSYEQYF TGTGCCAGCAGCTGTCTCACCCGGGACAGGTCCTACGAGCAGTACTTC NA TRBV13 16 TRBJ2-7 TRBD1
CASSPDGRARTDTQYF TGTGCCAGCAGCCCCGACGGGAGGGCCCGGACAGATACGCAGTATTTT NA TRBV9 16 TRBJ2-3 TRBD2
CSVEEGSYEQYF TGCAGCGTTGAGGAGGGGTCCTACGAGCAGTACTTC many TRBV29-1 12 TRBJ2-7 NA
CASSTLVARMETQYF TGTGCCAGCAGTACGCTTGTGGCGAGAATGGAGACCCAGTACTTC NA TRBV12-3/TRBV12-4 15 TRBJ2-5 NA
CASSPQGGEREGNEKLFF TGTGCCAGCAGCCCCCAGGGGGGTGAAAGAGAGGGTAATGAAAAACTGTTTTTT many TRBV9 18 TRBJ1-4 TRBD1
CASSFKGARSNQPQHF TGTGCCAGCAGTTTTAAGGGGGCGAGAAGCAATCAGCCCCAGCATTTT NA TRBV27 16 TRBJ1-5 TRBD1
CSVIWGQGTFF NA NA TRBV29-1 11 TRBJ2-1 NA
CSAPRVNEQFF TGCAGCGCTCCTCGGGTCAATGAGCAGTTCTTC many TRBV29-1 11 TRBJ2-1 NA